This T cell receptor beta chain originates from a study of early T cells in non-severe SARS-CoV-2 infection. Study-level information: The chains were unpaired, and the sequenced material was bulk RNA from unsorted whole blood. Study findings and constraints: Reliance on VDJdb matching favored anti-spike CD8 responses; private and CD4 specificities were missed.

Unique molecular identifier tags were affixed to discrete cDNA molecules. TCRdb recomputed calls from the 5' RACE reads with MiXCR, one row per CDR3 protein. The data hold about 88,000 distinct CDR3 sequences, with around 14% observed a single time. The CDR3 covers 15 residues. V gave up 5 bases and J gave up 3 bases; unmatched junction bases: 8. In germline, CDR1 is SEHNR, CDR2 FQNEAQ (reference sequence). Notes on this clonotype: Its antigen is not identified.

The sequence was collected from an adult who was a healthcare worker with PCR-confirmed SARS-CoV-2 infection or an uninfected control (not recorded which). Sequenced material: whole blood. The gene calls are TRBV7-9 and TRBJ1-2; TRBD1 matches at 8 bases. CDR3 DNA sequence: TGTGCCAGCAGCCTATCGGACAGGGAAGACTATGGCTACACCTTC. Residues: CASSLSDREDYGYTF.